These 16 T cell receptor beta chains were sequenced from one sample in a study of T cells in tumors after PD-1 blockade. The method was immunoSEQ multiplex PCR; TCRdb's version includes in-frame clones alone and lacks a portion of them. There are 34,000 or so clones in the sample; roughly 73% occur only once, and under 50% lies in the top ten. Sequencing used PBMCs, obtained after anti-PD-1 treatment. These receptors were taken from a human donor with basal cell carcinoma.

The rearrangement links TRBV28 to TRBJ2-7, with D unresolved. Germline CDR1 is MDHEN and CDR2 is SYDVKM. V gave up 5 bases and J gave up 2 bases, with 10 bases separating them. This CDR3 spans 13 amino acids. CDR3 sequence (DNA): TGTGCCAGCAGTGCCCAGGCCCCCTACGAGCAGTACTTC. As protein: CASSAQAPYEQYF.

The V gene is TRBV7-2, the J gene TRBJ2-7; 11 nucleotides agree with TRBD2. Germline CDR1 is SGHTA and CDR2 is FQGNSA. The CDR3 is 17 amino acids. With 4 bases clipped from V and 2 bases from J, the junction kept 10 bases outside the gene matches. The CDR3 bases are TGTGCCAGCAGCTCAGGGGGACTAGCGGTACTAGCCTACGAGCAGTACTTC. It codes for CASSSGGLAVLAYEQYF.

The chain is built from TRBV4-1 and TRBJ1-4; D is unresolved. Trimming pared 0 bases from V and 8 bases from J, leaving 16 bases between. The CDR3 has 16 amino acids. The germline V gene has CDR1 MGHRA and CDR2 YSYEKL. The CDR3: CASSQEDLPAEEKLFF. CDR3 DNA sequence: TGCGCCAGCAGCCAAGAGGACCTTCCCGCAGAGGAAAAACTGTTTTTT.

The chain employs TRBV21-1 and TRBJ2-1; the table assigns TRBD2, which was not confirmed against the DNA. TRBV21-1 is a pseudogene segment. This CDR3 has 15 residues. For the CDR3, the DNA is TGTGCCAGCAGCAATGGGGGGAGAGCCTACAATGAGCAGTTCTTC. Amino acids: CASSNGGRAYNEQFF.

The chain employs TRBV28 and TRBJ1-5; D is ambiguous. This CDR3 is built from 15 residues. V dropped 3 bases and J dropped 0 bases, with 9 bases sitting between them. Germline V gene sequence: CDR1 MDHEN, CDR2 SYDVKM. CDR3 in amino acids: CASSFGQHSNQPQHF. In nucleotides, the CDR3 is TGTGCCAGCAGTTTCGGGCAACATAGCAATCAGCCCCAGCATTTT.

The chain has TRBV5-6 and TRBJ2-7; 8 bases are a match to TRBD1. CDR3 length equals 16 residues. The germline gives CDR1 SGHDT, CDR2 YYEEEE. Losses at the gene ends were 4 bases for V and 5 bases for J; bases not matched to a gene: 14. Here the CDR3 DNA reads TGTGCCAGCAGCCCTTTGGGACAGGACGGGTGGGACGAGCAGTACTTC. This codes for CASSPLGQDGWDEQYF.

In nucleotides, the CDR3 is TGTGCCAGCAGCTCCGGGACAGGGGCCTCCTACACCTTC. It is translated as CASSSGTGASYTF. This chain connects TRBV2 to TRBJ1-2; TRBD1 matches 10 bases. This CDR3 is built from 13 residues. Germline CDR1 reads SNHLY; CDR2 reads FYNNEI. After removal of 6 bases from V and 10 bases from J, the junction contained 8 bases not matched to a gene.

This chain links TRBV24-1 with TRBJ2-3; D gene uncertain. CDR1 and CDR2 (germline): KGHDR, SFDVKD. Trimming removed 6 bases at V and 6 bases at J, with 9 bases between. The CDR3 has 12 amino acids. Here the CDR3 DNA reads TGTGCCACCAGTCCGTTAGGCGATACGCAGTATTTT. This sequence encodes CATSPLGDTQYF.

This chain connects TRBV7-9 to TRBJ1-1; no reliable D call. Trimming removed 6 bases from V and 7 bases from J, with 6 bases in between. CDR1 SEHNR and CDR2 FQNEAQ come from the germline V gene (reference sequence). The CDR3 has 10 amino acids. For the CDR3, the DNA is TGTGCCAGCAGTCCGATTGAAGCTTTCTTT. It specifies CASSPIEAFF.

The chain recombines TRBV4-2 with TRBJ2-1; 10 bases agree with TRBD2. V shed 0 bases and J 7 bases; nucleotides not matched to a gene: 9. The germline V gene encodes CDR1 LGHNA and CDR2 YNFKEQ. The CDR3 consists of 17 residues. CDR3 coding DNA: TGTGCCAGCAGCCAAGATCAGAGAGCGGGAGGGGGGAATGAGCAGTTCTTC. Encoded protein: CASSQDQRAGGGNEQFF.

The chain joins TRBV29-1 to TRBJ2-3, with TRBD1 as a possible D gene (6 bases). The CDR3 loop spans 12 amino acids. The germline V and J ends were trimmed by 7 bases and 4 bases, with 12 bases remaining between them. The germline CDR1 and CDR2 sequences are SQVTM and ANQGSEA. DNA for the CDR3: TGCAGCGGTCGGACAGTAGCAGATACGCAGTATTTT. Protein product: CSGRTVADTQYF.

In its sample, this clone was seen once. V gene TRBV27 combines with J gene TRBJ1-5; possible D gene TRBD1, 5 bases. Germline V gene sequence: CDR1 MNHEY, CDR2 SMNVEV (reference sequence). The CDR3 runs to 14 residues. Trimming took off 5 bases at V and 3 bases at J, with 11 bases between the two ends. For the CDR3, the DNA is TGTGCCAGCAGTCTGGGACGGAACAATCAGCCCCAGCATTTT. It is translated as CASSLGRNNQPQHF.

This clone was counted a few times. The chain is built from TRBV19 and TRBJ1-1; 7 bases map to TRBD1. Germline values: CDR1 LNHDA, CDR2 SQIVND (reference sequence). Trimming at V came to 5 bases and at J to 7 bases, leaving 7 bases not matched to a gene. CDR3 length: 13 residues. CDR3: CASSFPGQYEAFF. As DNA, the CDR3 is TGTGCCAGTAGTTTTCCGGGACAGTATGAAGCTTTCTTT.

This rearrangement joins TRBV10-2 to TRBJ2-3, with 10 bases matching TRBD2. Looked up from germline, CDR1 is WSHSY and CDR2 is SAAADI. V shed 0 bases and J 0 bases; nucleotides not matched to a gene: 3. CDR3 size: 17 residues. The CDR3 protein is CASSESGLAESTDTQYF. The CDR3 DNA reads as TGCGCCAGCAGTGAGTCAGGACTAGCGGAAAGCACAGATACGCAGTATTTT.

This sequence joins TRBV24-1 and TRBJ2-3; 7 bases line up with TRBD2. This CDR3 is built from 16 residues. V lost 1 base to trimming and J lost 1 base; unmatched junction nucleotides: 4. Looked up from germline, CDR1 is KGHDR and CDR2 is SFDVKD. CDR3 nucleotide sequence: TGTGCCACCAGTGATTTCCGTGGGGGGGGCACAGATACGCAGTATTTT. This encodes CATSDFRGGGTDTQYF.

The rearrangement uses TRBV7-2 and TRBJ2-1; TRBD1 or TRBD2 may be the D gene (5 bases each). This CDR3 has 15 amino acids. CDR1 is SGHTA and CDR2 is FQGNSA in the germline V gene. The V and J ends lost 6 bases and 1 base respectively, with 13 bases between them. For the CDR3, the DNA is TGTGCCAGCAGAAGTCCAGGGAGATCCTACAATGAGCAGTTCTTC. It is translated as CASRSPGRSYNEQFF. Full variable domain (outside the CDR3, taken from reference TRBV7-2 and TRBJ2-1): GAGVSQSPSNKVTEKGKDVELRCDPISGHTALYWYRQSLGQGLEFLIYFQGNSAPDKSGLPSDRFSAERTGGSVSTLTIQRTQQEDSAVYLCASRSPGRSYNEQFFGPGTRLTVL.